These 10 T cell receptor beta chains originate from one sample sequenced in a study of T cell responses to AZD1222 COVID-19 vaccine. The assay was immunoSEQ multiplex PCR, and TCRdb's table has in-frame clones only and misses some. The data hold some 90,000 clones, with 80% to 90% observed a single time. The specimen comprised peripheral blood, sampled on day 0 of AZD1222 vaccination. These receptors all stem from an adult in good health.

This rearrangement joins TRBV2 to TRBJ1-6; 7 nucleotides align to TRBD1. The CDR3 totals 13 residues. With 6 bases clipped from V and 10 bases from J, the junction kept 6 bases outside the gene matches. Germline CDR1 and CDR2: SNHLY and FYNNEI. CDR3 in amino acids: CASSWDRNSPLHF. CDR3 coding DNA: TGTGCCAGCAGCTGGGACAGAAACTCACCCCTCCACTTT.

This sequence joins TRBV5-6 and TRBJ2-7; tentatively, D is TRBD1 (6 bases). Trimming took 4 bases from V and 0 from J, leaving 11 bases between them. CDR3 length equals 14 residues. Germline V CDR1 and CDR2: SGHDT, YYEEEE. The CDR3 loop reads CASSRDTSSYEQYF. The CDR3 DNA sequence: TGTGCCAGCAGCCGGGACACGAGCTCCTACGAGCAGTACTTC.

The chain is built from TRBV7-9 and TRBJ1-2, with D perhaps TRBD1 (6 bases). Germline CDR1 and CDR2: SEHNR and FQNEAQ (reference sequence). The CDR3 has 16 amino acids. Trimming shortened V by 5 bases and J by 4 bases, and 20 bases separated the two germline ends. The CDR3 region is CASSPEGGRSFYGYTF. CDR3 nucleotides: TGTGCCAGCAGCCCCGAGGGGGGGCGGAGCTTCTATGGCTACACCTTC.

The rearrangement joins TRBV5-6 to TRBJ2-7, with TRBD1 matching over 10 bases. Germline V gene sequence: CDR1 SGHDT, CDR2 YYEEEE. This CDR3 region has 15 residues. With 2 bases clipped from V and 6 bases from J, the junction kept 8 bases outside the gene matches. The chain's CDR3 is CASSFTGTGAGEQYF. DNA for the CDR3: TGTGCCAGCAGCTTCACCGGGACAGGGGCAGGCGAGCAGTACTTC. The full variable domain, in which reference TRBV5-6 and TRBJ2-7 provide the parts outside the CDR3, is DAGVTQSPTHLIKTRGQQVTLRCSPKSGHDTVSWYQQALGQGPQFIFQYYEEEERQRGNFPDRFSGHQFPNYSSELNVNALLLGDSALYLCASSFTGTGAGEQYFGPGTRLTVT.

In DNA, the CDR3 is TGTGCCAGCAGCCAAGGCCAGCCCCAGCATTTT. Translation: CASSQGQPQHF. J is TRBJ1-5 and V is TRBV12-3 or TRBV12-4, with D unresolved. V was cut by 6 bases and J by 7 bases, with 7 bases left in between. The CDR3 length is 11 residues.

V usage is TRBV29-1 and J usage is TRBJ1-1; TRBD1 aligns across 9 bases. Unmatched junction bases numbered 9, after V lost 6 bases and J lost 7 bases. This CDR3 spans 13 amino acids. CDR1 SQVTM and CDR2 ANQGSEA come from the germline V gene. CDR3 coding DNA: TGCAGCGTCGGGGACAGGGCCCCGAATGAAGCTTTCTTT. Amino acid sequence: CSVGDRAPNEAFF. The variable domain in full, with the rest retrieved from reference TRBV29-1 and TRBJ1-1, is SAVISQKPSRDICQRGTSLTIQCQVDSQVTMMFWYRQQPGQSLTLIATANQGSEATYESGFVIDKFPISRPNLTFSTLTVSNMSPEDSSIYLCSVGDRAPNEAFFGQGTRLTVV.

The chain joins TRBV19 to TRBJ1-2, with 7 bases lining up with TRBD1. Germline V gives CDR1 LNHDA, CDR2 SQIVND (reference sequence). The CDR3 loop spans 14 amino acids. Germline trimming cut 5 bases from V and 4 bases from J; bases unmatched to any gene: 7. This CDR3 is CASSAPGQIYGYTF. The DNA of the CDR3 is TGTGCCAGTAGTGCACCGGGACAGATCTATGGCTACACCTTC. The entire variable domain, with the rest obtained from reference TRBV19 and TRBJ1-2, is as follows: DGGITQSPKYLFRKEGQNVTLSCEQNLNHDAMYWYRQDPGQGLRLIYYSQIVNDFQKGDIAEGYSVSREKKESFPLTVTSAQKNPTAFYLCASSAPGQIYGYTFGSGTRLTVV.

The chain has TRBV19 and TRBJ1-5, with 7 bases identical to TRBD1. The CDR3 loop spans 16 amino acids. J gave up 4 bases and V 7 bases, and 13 bases lay outside the gene matches. Germline assignment: CDR1 LNHDA and CDR2 SQIVND (reference sequence). CDR3: CASTPKEGALNQPQHF. The CDR3 DNA reads as TGTGCCAGTACCCCGAAGGAGGGGGCCCTGAATCAGCCCCAGCATTTT. Based on the CDR3 plus reference TRBV19 and TRBJ1-5, the full variable domain is DGGITQSPKYLFRKEGQNVTLSCEQNLNHDAMYWYRQDPGQGLRLIYYSQIVNDFQKGDIAEGYSVSREKKESFPLTVTSAQKNPTAFYLCASTPKEGALNQPQHFGDGTRLSIL.

The rearrangement links TRBV14 to TRBJ2-5, with 8 bases identical to TRBD1. Germline values: CDR1 SGHDN, CDR2 FVKESK. CDR3 size: 14 residues. With V trimmed by 6 bases and J by 4 bases, 7 bases remained unmatched. The CDR3 region is CASSPRTGRETQYF. CDR3 nucleotide sequence: TGTGCCAGCAGTCCGAGGACAGGGCGAGAGACCCAGTACTTC.

The chain recombines TRBV3-1 (or the pseudogene TRBV3-2) with TRBJ1-3, with 7 bases aligning to TRBD1. Losses at the gene ends were 4 bases for V and 4 bases for J; bases not matched to a gene: 4. CDR1 and CDR2 from the germline V gene are LGHDT and YNNKEL (reference sequence). CDR3 length equals 14 residues. The CDR3 coding sequence is TGTGCCAGCAGCCCGGACAGGTTGGGAAACACCATATATTTT. Translating gives CASSPDRLGNTIYF.